The clone carrying this T cell receptor beta chain showed up many times. CDR1 is SGHTA and CDR2 is FQGNSA in the germline V gene. The CDR3 has 15 amino acids. The trim removed 6 bases at V and 0 bases at J, leaving 3 bases unmatched. The data derive from a study of T cells in Graves' hyperthyroidism and ophthalmopathy. Template material for amplifying TCR beta CDR3 regions consisted of RNA transcripts. A set of HTBI primers served as the primers for a first-round RT-PCR of the TCR CDR3. One entry per CDR3 protein results from TCRdb running MiXCR on the multiplex PCR reads. This repertoire shows 530,000 or so distinct CDR3 sequences, roughly 17% found once; its top ten account for 15% to 20%. Each person with ophthalmopathy scored at least 3 on the Clinical Activity Score, reached NOSPECS grade 4 or higher, and had been ill under 3 months. PBMCs were sourced from roughly 10 ml fresh peripheral blood.

What was sequenced was blood. The origin of this receptor is a woman between 18 and 30 years old with Graves' ophthalmopathy. V and J are TRBV7-2 and TRBJ2-2; 8 bases align to TRBD2. CDR3 coding DNA: TGTGCCAGCAGAGGTAGCGGGGCGAACACCGGGGAGCTGTTTTTT. The encoded protein is CASRGSGANTGELFF.